These T cell receptor beta chains were read from a single sample in a study of T cell responses to AZD1222 COVID-19 vaccine. Clones were read by immunoSEQ multiplex PCR, and TCRdb kept only the in-frame ones, dropping some. There are roughly 200,000 clones in the sample; roughly 93% occur only once, and 1% lies in the top ten. Sequenced material: peripheral blood, taken 28 days after the second dose of the MenACWY control vaccine. All receptors come from an adult who received the MenACWY meningococcal vaccine as a control. The CDR3 runs from the conserved cysteine through the conserved F or W. The order of the fields is V gene, clone size, D gene, J gene, CDR3 protein, CDR3 DNA. The D gene is left open where the match is weak. Clone size appears in some rows only: once, few, many, or a class for an expanded clone.

>TRBV19|.|.|TRBJ1-1
CASRSGGRTEAFF
TGTGCCAGTAGAAGCGGGGGGCGCACTGAAGCTTTCTTT
>TRBV5-4|.|.|TRBJ2-4
CASSLGGQIGQNIQYF
TGTGCCAGCAGCTTGGGCGGACAGATCGGCCAAAACATTCAGTACTTC
>TRBV3-1/TRBV3-2|.|.|TRBJ1-2
CASSQNRDYGYTF
TGTGCCAGCAGCCAAAACAGGGACTATGGCTACACCTTC
>TRBV5-5|.|.|TRBJ1-6
CASSTQQLLGSPLHF
TGTGCCAGCAGCACTCAACAGCTTTTAGGGTCACCCCTCCACTTT
>TRBV7-6|.|.|TRBJ1-1
CASSLGGSEAFF
TGTGCCAGCAGCCTGGGGGGAAGTGAAGCTTTCTTT
>TRBV4-1|.|.|TRBJ1-5
CASSQDQVSHQPQHF
TGCGCCAGCAGCCAAGACCAGGTCAGCCATCAGCCCCAGCATTTT
>TRBV6-5|.|.|TRBJ2-2
CATQAPGTGELFF
TGTGCAACTCAGGCCCCTGGCACCGGGGAGCTGTTTTTT
>TRBV27|.|TRBD1|TRBJ1-2
CASSSRTGGIYGYTF
TGTGCCAGCAGTTCTCGGACAGGGGGTATCTATGGCTACACCTTC
>TRBV7-9|.|TRBD2|TRBJ2-1
CASTVAGTSGGAEQFF
TGTGCCAGCACCGTCGCCGGGACTAGCGGGGGGGCGGAGCAGTTCTTC
>TRBV28|.|.|TRBJ1-3
CASSLPRGLVGNTIYF
TGTGCCAGCAGTTTACCCCGGGGTCTTGTCGGAAACACCATATATTTT
>TRBV4-1|.|.|TRBJ1-5
CASSHVGDTSNQPQHF
TGCGCCAGCAGTCATGTGGGGGATACTAGCAATCAGCCCCAGCATTTT
>TRBV20-1|.|.|TRBJ1-5
CSASFGNQPQHF
TGCAGTGCTAGTTTCGGGAATCAGCCCCAGCATTTT
>TRBV11-2|.|TRBD2|TRBJ2-3
CASSLLSSGGTDTQYF
TGTGCCAGCAGCTTATTGTCTAGCGGGGGAACAGATACGCAGTATTTT
>TRBV28|.|TRBD1|TRBJ2-5
CASGDSRYQETQYF
TGTGCCAGCGGGGACAGCAGGTATCAAGAGACCCAGTACTTC
>TRBV7-8|.|TRBD1|TRBJ2-1
CASSGGQTLYNEQFF
TGTGCCAGCAGCGGGGGACAGACTTTATACAATGAGCAGTTCTTC
>TRBV24-1|.|.|TRBJ1-2
CATSDWRSNYGYTF
TGTGCCACCAGTGATTGGAGGTCCAACTATGGCTACACCTTC
>TRBV3-1/TRBV3-2|.|.|TRBJ1-2
CASSRLDRSLGSYTF
TGTGCCAGCAGCCGACTTGACAGGTCGTTGGGGAGCTACACCTTC
>TRBV30|.|.|TRBJ1-2
CAWRRMGVYGYTF
TGTGCCTGGAGGCGGATGGGGGTGTACGGCTACACCTTC
>TRBV7-2|once|.|TRBJ1-2
CASSLGDGTTYGYTF
TGTGCCAGCAGCTTAGGGGATGGGACAACCTATGGCTACACCTTC
>TRBV6-2/TRBV6-3|.|.|TRBJ1-1
CASSYSSPGITEAFF
TGTGCCAGCAGTTACTCGAGTCCAGGGATCACTGAAGCTTTCTTT
>TRBV7-8|.|TRBD2|TRBJ2-1
CASSLSSGGTRGEQFF
TGTGCCAGCAGCTTATCGTCGGGGGGTACCCGAGGTGAGCAGTTCTTC
>TRBV12-3/TRBV12-4|.|.|TRBJ2-1
CASSFYGEQFF
TGTGCCAGCAGTTTTTACGGTGAGCAGTTCTTC
>TRBV7-9|.|.|TRBJ1-6
CASSLLRNSYNSPLHF
TGTGCCAGCAGCTTATTGAGGAACTCCTATAATTCACCCCTCCACTTT
>TRBV30|few|.|TRBJ1-2
CAWTPPGYTRGYTF
TGTGCCTGGACCCCCCCGGGGTATACAAGGGGCTACACCTTC
>TRBV2|.|TRBD1|TRBJ2-6
CASSEQGQGLSGANVLTF
TGTGCCAGCAGTGAACAAGGACAGGGCCTCTCTGGGGCCAACGTCCTGACTTTC
>TRBV12-3/TRBV12-4|.|.|TRBJ1-1
CASSQTIGAFF
TGTGCCAGCAGTCAGACTATTGGGGCTTTCTTT
>TRBV19|.|.|TRBJ1-1
CASSRGASTEAFF
TGTGCCAGTAGTCGGGGAGCGAGCACTGAAGCTTTCTTT
>TRBV6-4|.|.|TRBJ1-1
CASRGANAEAFF
TGTGCCAGCCGGGGTGCCAACGCTGAAGCTTTCTTT
>TRBV7-9|.|.|TRBJ2-1
CASSLPGRDYEQFF
TGTGCCAGCAGCTTACCAGGCAGGGACTATGAGCAGTTCTTC
>TRBV9|.|TRBD1|TRBJ1-5
CASSLRGRADQPQHF
TGTGCCAGCAGCCTCAGGGGGCGCGCGGATCAGCCCCAGCATTTT
>TRBV6-5|.|TRBD1|TRBJ1-5
CASSDRGGSNQPQHF
TGTGCCAGCAGCGACAGGGGTGGAAGCAATCAGCCCCAGCATTTT
>TRBV5-6|.|.|TRBJ1-1
CASRFGLNTEAFF
TGTGCCAGCAGATTCGGACTGAACACTGAAGCTTTCTTT
>TRBV7-9|few|.|TRBJ2-2
CASSPPGVGPLRELFF
TGTGCCAGCAGCCCCCCCGGGGTAGGTCCCCTCAGGGAGCTGTTTTTT
>TRBV5-6|.|.|TRBJ2-7
CASRRSRVGEQYF
TGTGCCAGCAGGAGGTCCAGGGTAGGAGAGCAGTACTTC
>TRBV5-1|.|TRBD2|TRBJ2-5
CASSRGEYQETQYF
TGCGCCAGCAGTCGGGGGGAGTACCAAGAGACCCAGTACTTC
>TRBV15|few|.|TRBJ1-1
CATSRVDTPNTEAFF
TGTGCCACCAGCAGAGTTGACACTCCGAACACTGAAGCTTTCTTT
>TRBV11-2|.|TRBD1|TRBJ2-7
CASSSPDRGTYEQYF
TGTGCCAGCAGCTCGCCGGACAGGGGCACCTACGAGCAGTACTTC
>TRBV6-5|.|.|TRBJ1-5
CASSYAVTGQPQHF
TGTGCCAGCAGTTATGCGGTAACGGGTCAGCCCCAGCATTTT
>TRBV7-2|.|.|TRBJ2-5
CASSLLSQETQYF
TGTGCCAGCAGCTTACTTTCCCAAGAGACCCAGTACTTC
>TRBV5-8|.|TRBD2|TRBJ2-5
CASSSSLLAGFQETQYF
TGTGCCAGCAGCTCCTCTCTCTTAGCGGGGTTTCAAGAGACCCAGTACTTC
>TRBV2|.|TRBD1|TRBJ2-2
CASRTGTGNTGELFF
TGTGCCAGCAGGACCGGGACAGGGAACACCGGGGAGCTGTTTTTT
>TRBV28|few|.|TRBJ2-7
CASSFLLPTSEQYF
TGTGCCAGCAGTTTCCTTCTCCCCACCTCCGAGCAGTACTTC
>TRBV18|.|.|TRBJ2-5
CASSPGEETQYF
TGTGCCAGCTCACCAGGGGAGGAGACCCAGTACTTC
>TRBV5-1|.|.|TRBJ1-1
CASSLYYRDSNTEAFF
TGCGCCAGCAGCCTGTACTACAGGGACTCAAACACTGAAGCTTTCTTT
>TRBV6-5|.|.|TRBJ1-5
CASSYSDNQPQHF
TGTGCCAGCAGTTACTCAGACAATCAGCCCCAGCATTTT
>TRBV2|.|.|TRBJ2-7
CASGFYEQYF
TGTGCCAGCGGGTTTTACGAGCAGTACTTC
>TRBV2|.|.|TRBJ2-1
CASSEGGNSWDEQFF
TGTGCCAGCAGTGAGGGCGGGAACTCTTGGGATGAGCAGTTCTTC
>TRBV2|.|.|TRBJ1-1
CASSPLVPGEMNTEAFF
TGTGCCAGCTCCCCGCTGGTTCCAGGGGAAATGAACACTGAAGCTTTCTTT
>TRBV7-2|once|.|TRBJ1-5
CASSLRGNEEPQHF
TGTGCCAGCAGCTTGAGGGGGAACGAGGAGCCCCAGCATTTT
>TRBV9|once|.|TRBJ1-6
CASSARGSSYNSPLHF
TGTGCCAGCAGCGCCCGAGGGAGCTCCTATAATTCACCCCTCCACTTT
>TRBV6-5|.|TRBD2|TRBJ2-7
CASSSGLALSYEQYF
TGTGCCAGCAGCTCCGGACTAGCTCTCTCCTACGAGCAGTACTTC
>TRBV5-1|.|TRBD1|TRBJ1-3
CASSEEGARGGNTIYF
TGCGCCAGCAGCGAGGAGGGGGCGCGAGGTGGAAACACCATATATTTT
>TRBV5-6|.|.|TRBJ1-4
CASSFTGEEEKLFF
TGTGCCAGCAGCTTTACCGGGGAGGAGGAAAAACTGTTTTTT
>TRBV5-1|.|.|TRBJ1-5
CASSLGGNNQPQHF
TGCGCCAGCAGCTTAGGGGGGAACAATCAGCCCCAGCATTTT
>TRBV6-5|.|.|TRBJ1-1
CASSYGRDTEAFF
TGTGCCAGCAGTTACGGCAGGGACACTGAAGCTTTCTTT
>TRBV12-3/TRBV12-4|.|.|TRBJ2-3
CASSQTVVTQYF
TGTGCCAGCAGCCAGACAGTCGTCACGCAGTATTTT
>TRBV28|few|TRBD1|TRBJ2-7
CASGIRQGVHF
TGTGCCAGCGGTATAAGACAGGGCGTACACTTC
>TRBV6-5|.|.|TRBJ1-6
CASSYLGDTNSPLHF
TGTGCCAGCAGTTACTTAGGGGACACCAATTCACCCCTCCACTTT
>TRBV25-1|medium-sized|TRBD1|TRBJ1-1
CASSEDRGRNTEAFF
TGTGCCAGCAGTGAGGACAGGGGGAGGAACACTGAAGCTTTCTTT
>TRBV7-8|.|TRBD1|TRBJ1-2
CASSRTDRGNYGYTF
TGTGCCAGCAGCCGGACTGACAGGGGGAACTATGGCTACACCTTC